This T cell receptor (beta chain) stems from a study of Ad26.COV2.S vaccination and SARS-CoV-2 variants. Regarding treatment: around 19 received Ad26.COV2.S at low or high dose, single or two shots; about five received placebo; per-sample allocation not given. Specimens were obtained on day 63 following the first vaccine or placebo injection. After removal of 3 bases from V and 0 bases from J, the junction contained 4 bases not matched to a gene. The CDR3 contains 17 residues. The germline V gene encodes CDR1 LGHNA and CDR2 YNFKEQ. Here immunoSEQ multiplex PCR was the method, and the copy in TCRdb shows in-frame clones only, minus some. In the table there are hundreds of thousands of clones, 89% of which are singletons.

This chain joins TRBV4-2 and TRBJ2-3; 12 bases align to TRBD2. The TCR originated in a person between 18 and 65 years old who received the Ad26.COV2.S COVID-19 vaccine or a placebo. The input for sequencing was peripheral blood, taken in a trial of Ad26.COV2.S vaccine versus placebo. The CDR3 DNA reads TGTGCCAGCAGCCAGGGGACTAGCGGGCTTAGCACAGATACGCAGTATTTT. Its translation: CASSQGTSGLSTDTQYF.